What follows are 7 T cell receptor beta chains derived from one specimen sequenced in a study of T cell changes during pregnancy in multiple sclerosis. Measured with immunoSEQ multiplex PCR; TCRdb has only the in-frame clones, and not every one. The sample holds 100,000 or so clones, more than 80% seen once. The specimen comprised peripheral blood, sampled in the second trimester of pregnancy. The receptors originated from a female donor with multiple sclerosis, enrolled in a pregnancy study.

This chain joins TRBV7-9 and TRBJ2-1; D perhaps matches TRBD1 (6 bases). Germline V gene sequence: CDR1 SEHNR, CDR2 FQNEAQ (reference sequence). Trimming left V 2 bases short and J 1 base short, with 9 bases between. The CDR3 has 15 residues. The CDR3: CASSLPRGSYNEQFF. CDR3 DNA sequence: TGTGCCAGCAGCTTACCTAGGGGGTCCTACAATGAGCAGTTCTTC.

The chain carries TRBV7-8 and TRBJ2-2; D is undetermined. CDR1 and CDR2 (germline): SGHVS, FQNEAQ. Deletions cut 5 bases from V and 2 bases from J, with 12 bases between. The CDR3 contains 15 residues. CDR3 DNA sequence: TGTGCCAGCAGCCGTGAGAGGTTAAACACCGGGGAGCTGTTTTTT. It specifies CASSRERLNTGELFF.

The chain uses TRBV6-6 and TRBJ2-1; 9 nucleotides align to TRBD1. Germline values: CDR1 MNHNY, CDR2 SVGAGI (reference sequence). CDR3 length equals 16 residues. With 5 bases clipped from V and 2 bases from J, the junction kept 7 bases outside the gene matches. As DNA, the CDR3 is TGTGCCAGCAGTCCAACCGGGACAGGGACCTACAATGAGCAGTTCTTC. This sequence encodes CASSPTGTGTYNEQFF.

This chain connects TRBV27 to TRBJ2-7, with 7 bases lining up with TRBD2. The V and J ends lost 6 bases and 3 bases, in that order; junction bases with no gene match: 14. Germline CDR1 and CDR2: MNHEY and SMNVEV (reference sequence). The length of the CDR3 is 16 residues. Here the CDR3 reads CASRGLTGGFLYEQYF. CDR3 in DNA: TGTGCCAGCAGAGGGTTGACGGGAGGCTTTCTCTACGAGCAGTACTTC.

The chain couples TRBV9 to TRBJ2-3, with 9 bases lining up with TRBD2. This CDR3 region has 16 residues. Trimming at V came to 0 bases and at J to 7 bases, leaving 9 bases not matched to a gene. Germline V CDR1 and CDR2: SGDLS, YYNGEE. The DNA of the CDR3 is TGTGCCAGCAGCGTAGTTGCGGCGGGGGGGATACATACGCAGTATTTT. This gives the protein CASSVVAAGGIHTQYF.

The rearrangement joins TRBV7-8 to TRBJ1-4; TRBD1 matches at 10 bases. V was clipped by 2 bases and J by 7 bases; unmatched bases: 13. Germline V gives CDR1 SGHVS, CDR2 FQNEAQ. The CDR3 covers 18 residues. CDR3 region: CASSLPHRGQGSGEKLFF. The CDR3 DNA reads TGTGCCAGCAGCTTACCCCACCGGGGACAGGGGTCGGGTGAAAAACTGTTTTTT.

The chain recombines TRBV18 with TRBJ2-2; 7 bases align to TRBD1. V trimming: 4 bases; J trimming: 3 bases; junction bases outside the gene matches: 5. CDR1 is KGHSH and CDR2 is LQKENI in the germline V gene. The CDR3 runs to 15 residues. For the CDR3, the DNA is TGTGCCAGCTCACAAGGGACAGCATACACCGGGGAGCTGTTTTTT. This sequence encodes CASSQGTAYTGELFF. Looking up the rest from reference TRBV18 and TRBJ2-2 gives the full variable domain: NAGVMQNPRHLVRRRGQEARLRCSPMKGHSHVYWYRQLPEEGLKFMVYLQKENIIDESGMPKERFSAEFPKEGPSILRIQQVVRGDSAAYFCASSQGTAYTGELFFGEGSRLTVL.